The 25 T cell receptor beta chains below were found in one sample sequenced in a study of cytomegalovirus exposure and HLA in healthy donors (dated by TCRdb to 2016 to 2017). Library prep was done by the immunoSEQ multiplex PCR assay. For the multiplex PCR, a mixture combining 60 forward primers for TCR Vbeta segments and 13 reverse primers for TCR Jbeta segments was used. TCRdb obtained this table from immuneACCESS and retained in-frame rearrangements with V and J assigned. These tables miss some clones; where compared with another copy, unresolved V genes account for less than half of the shortfall, and the remainder is unexplained. The sample includes around 95,000 clones, with less than 85% observed a single time. The ten largest clones capture 1.8% of the sample. Specimen: PBMCs. The receptor source for this set is a male donor in good health and CMV-seronegative.

J is TRBJ2-1 and V is TRBV28, with TRBD1 matching over 7 bases. CDR3 length equals 16 residues. J was trimmed by 2 bases and V by 6 bases; bases with no gene match: 10. Germline CDR1 is MDHEN and CDR2 is SYDVKM. Here the CDR3 reads CASSPEGALTYNEQFF. The CDR3 nucleotides read TGTGCCAGCAGCCCCGAGGGGGCTCTGACCTACAATGAGCAGTTCTTC. Full variable domain (missing parts from reference TRBV28 and TRBJ2-1): DVKVTQSSRYLVKRTGEKVFLECVQDMDHENMFWYRQDPGLGLRLIYFSYDVKMKEKGDIPEGYSVSREKKERFSLILESASTNQTSMYLCASSPEGALTYNEQFFGPGTRLTVL.

This clone appeared a few times. This chain joins TRBV6-1 and TRBJ1-5; 7 bases line up with TRBD1. Germline V gene sequence: CDR1 MNHNS, CDR2 SASEGT. J was trimmed by 1 base and V by 5 bases; bases with no gene match: 2. The CDR3 consists of 14 residues. CDR3 loop: CASSSTGSNQPQHF. The CDR3 DNA is TGTGCCAGCAGTTCGACAGGGAGCAATCAGCCCCAGCATTTT.

The chain couples TRBV5-1 to TRBJ2-3; 7 nucleotides agree with TRBD1. Germline CDR1 and CDR2: SGHRS and YFSETQ. Trimming cost V 1 base and J 3 bases; bases outside gene matches: 8. The CDR3 runs 16 residues. The CDR3, as DNA: TGCGCCAGCAGCTTGTTTAGGGGGCTTGGAACAGATACGCAGTATTTT. Translation gives CASSLFRGLGTDTQYF.

The chain recombines TRBV28 with TRBJ2-7; the D gene is possibly TRBD1 (5 bases). Germline-derived CDR1 and CDR2 are MDHEN and SYDVKM. CDR3 length: 14 amino acids. The V end was cut by 5 bases, the J end by 3 bases, with 14 bases between. For the CDR3, the DNA is TGTGCCAGCAGTCCACCGACAGACCACTACGAGCAGTACTTC. Amino acids: CASSPPTDHYEQYF.

The V call is TRBV27, the J call TRBJ2-1, with 7 bases identical to TRBD2. The V and J ends lost 6 bases and 0 bases, in that order; junction bases with no gene match: 11. The CDR3 runs to 17 residues. Germline assignment: CDR1 MNHEY and CDR2 SMNVEV (reference sequence). The CDR3 here is CASRRSSGRLSYNEQFF. CDR3 DNA: TGTGCCAGCAGACGAAGTAGCGGGCGCCTCTCCTACAATGAGCAGTTCTTC.

The rearrangement joins TRBV9 to TRBJ2-3, with D tentatively TRBD2 (5 bases). V lost 0 bases to trimming and J lost 2 bases, with 10 bases between them. CDR1 and CDR2 from the germline V gene are SGDLS and YYNGEE. The CDR3 has 15 amino acids. CDR3 sequence (DNA): TGTGCCAGCAGCGTAGACCTCGGGGACACAGATACGCAGTATTTT. It codes for CASSVDLGDTDTQYF.

The chain is built from TRBV7-3 and TRBJ1-1; weak D call: TRBD1 (6 bases). The CDR3 has 13 amino acids. V shed 5 bases and J shed 8 bases, with 15 bases lying between them. Germline V gene sequence: CDR1 SGHTA, CDR2 FQGTGA. The CDR3 loop is CASSPTLGQEAFF. The CDR3 DNA reads TGTGCCAGCAGCCCCACCCTCGGACAGGAAGCTTTCTTT.

In regard to this clone: The sample has other DNA sequences that encode this CDR3 too. The chain carries TRBV6-6 and TRBJ2-7; 7 bases are a match to TRBD2. V gave up 7 bases and J gave up 3 bases; unmatched junction bases: 0. CDR1 and CDR2 from the germline V gene are MNHNY and SVGAGI (reference sequence). This CDR3 comprises 11 residues. CDR3 nucleotide sequence: TGTGCCAGCACGGGGGGCTACGAGCAGTACTTC. It yields the protein CASTGGYEQYF.

The chain couples TRBV6-6 to TRBJ2-3; TRBD2 might be the D (6 bases). CDR3 length equals 15 residues. Germline-derived CDR1 and CDR2 are MNHNY and SVGAGI (reference sequence). V was cut by 2 bases and J by 6 bases, with 15 bases left in between. The CDR3 nucleotides read TGTGCCAGCAGTTACGGGATAGTTAGCGGCGATACGCAGTATTTT. Translating it yields CASSYGIVSGDTQYF.

This clone was seen a handful of times. The CDR3 spells CASSRGTGDWNEQFF. The CDR3 coding sequence is TGTGCCAGCAGCCGAGGGACAGGGGATTGGAATGAGCAGTTCTTC. The genes are TRBV5-6 and TRBJ2-1; the match to TRBD1 covers 10 bases. Germline-derived CDR1 and CDR2 are SGHDT and YYEEEE. This CDR3 is 15 amino acids long. V lost 4 bases, J lost 7 bases, and 8 bases stayed unmatched.

The chain recombines TRBV30 with TRBJ1-4; the D is unclear. V lost 0 bases and J 10 bases, leaving 15 bases between the germline ends. Germline CDR1 reads GTSNPN; CDR2 reads SVGIG (reference sequence). This CDR3 contains 14 residues. The CDR3 coding sequence is TGTGCCTGGAGTGTAAGCTCTACTCGGGGAAAACTGTTTTTT. It yields the protein CAWSVSSTRGKLFF.

Of note for this clone: A junction end diverges from the germline sequence, so it may reflect a read error. The chain recombines TRBV4-1 with TRBJ2-3; possibly TRBD2 for D (5 bases). CDR3 size: 15 residues. Germline assignment: CDR1 MGHRA and CDR2 YSYEKL. CDR3 DNA sequence: TGTGCCAGCAGCCCGATGGGCGGGCCCACAGATACGCAGTATTTT. It codes for CASSPMGGPTDTQYF.

The rearrangement joins TRBV10-3 to TRBJ1-5; D is unclear. V was pared by 7 bases and J by 3 bases, with 10 bases between. CDR3 length: 13 amino acids. Germline CDR1 is ENHRY and CDR2 is SYGVKD. The CDR3 bases are TGTGCCATCACGGCGGAGTACAATCAGCCCCAGCATTTT. This codes for CAITAEYNQPQHF.

The gene calls are TRBV2 and TRBJ2-3, with D maybe TRBD2 (5 bases). From germline, CDR1 is SNHLY and CDR2 FYNNEI. The ends were cut back, 3 bases at V and 1 base at J, with 14 bases in the middle. This CDR3 is built from 16 residues. CDR3 protein: CASSDPAPGGTDTQYF. The CDR3 region has the DNA TGTGCCAGCAGTGACCCGGCACCCGGGGGCACAGATACGCAGTATTTT.

In DNA, the CDR3 is TGCGCCAGCAGCCCCACCCTGGAGCACTCTGGAAACACCATATATTTT. This translates into CASSPTLEHSGNTIYF. The chain joins TRBV5-1 to TRBJ1-3; no reliable D call. Germline assignment: CDR1 SGHRS and CDR2 YFSETQ. The CDR3 is 16 residues long. Trimming stripped 4 bases from V and 0 bases from J, with 14 bases between. The entire variable domain, with the rest obtained from reference TRBV5-1 and TRBJ1-3, is as follows: KAGVTQTPRYLIKTRGQQVTLSCSPISGHRSVSWYQQTPGQGLQFLFEYFSETQRNKGNFPGRFSGRQFSNSRSEMNVSTLELGDSALYLCASSPTLEHSGNTIYFGEGSWLTVV.

The CDR3 reads CASSRLGQGSYEQYF. CDR3 bases: TGTGCCAGCAGCCGCCTGGGACAGGGTTCCTACGAGCAGTACTTC. This chain uses TRBV5-4 with TRBJ2-7; 9 bases align to TRBD1. The J segment lost 1 base and the V segment lost 4 bases, leaving 6 bases of the junction unmatched. CDR1 SGHNT and CDR2 YYREEE come from the germline V gene (reference sequence). This CDR3 is built from 15 residues.

The chain joins TRBV5-6 to TRBJ1-1, with D possibly matching TRBD1 (5 bases). The germline V gene encodes CDR1 SGHDT and CDR2 YYEEEE. The CDR3 extends over 14 amino acids. With 4 bases removed from V and 0 bases from J, the gap between germline ends came to 10 bases. CDR3 sequence: CASSPGGVNTEAFF. The CDR3, as DNA: TGTGCCAGCAGCCCCGGAGGGGTGAACACTGAAGCTTTCTTT.

The chain uses TRBV7-8 and TRBJ1-3; no definite D call. The CDR3 contains 15 residues. Germline-derived CDR1 and CDR2 are SGHVS and FQNEAQ. The V gene lost 0 bases and the J gene lost 2 bases, with 8 bases spanning the gap. The CDR3: CASSLALGTGNTIYF. DNA for the CDR3: TGTGCCAGCAGCTTAGCACTAGGGACTGGAAACACCATATATTTT.

This chain links TRBV27 with TRBJ2-7, with D maybe TRBD1 (5 bases). Germline V gives CDR1 MNHEY, CDR2 SMNVEV (reference sequence). V was cut by 6 bases and J by 7 bases, with 13 bases left in between. CDR3 length: 12 residues. CDR3 bases: TGTGCCAGCAGCTCAACAGGTAGGGAGCAGTACTTC. The encoded protein is CASSSTGREQYF.

This clone was seen a handful of times. J is TRBJ2-1 and V is TRBV19; TRBD2 aligns across 9 bases. V gave up 5 bases and J gave up 8 bases; unmatched junction bases: 10. The CDR3 consists of 15 residues. The germline V gene has CDR1 LNHDA and CDR2 SQIVND (reference sequence). Here the CDR3 DNA reads TGTGCCAGTAGTGCTGGACTAGCGTTAACCGATGAGCAGTTCTTC. Translation gives CASSAGLALTDEQFF.

The rearrangement uses TRBV6-5 and TRBJ1-5; weak D call: TRBD1 (6 bases). Per the germline V gene, CDR1 is MNHEY and CDR2 is SVGAGI. Between the trimmed V and J ends, which lost 2 bases and 5 bases, there was a span of 10 bases. The CDR3 runs 14 residues. In DNA form, the CDR3 reads TGTGCCAGCAGTTACACCCCAGGGGATCAGCCCCAGCATTTT. Its translation: CASSYTPGDQPQHF.

This clone was seen only a few times. The CDR3 nucleotides read TGTGCCAGCAGCTTTCCCGACAGAAGAGACACAGATACGCAGTATTTT. Its translation is CASSFPDRRDTDTQYF. The genes are TRBV5-4 and TRBJ2-3; the D gene is possibly TRBD1 (5 bases). The CDR3 is made up of 16 amino acids. The germline V gene has CDR1 SGHNT and CDR2 YYREEE (reference sequence). Trimming removed 2 bases from V and 2 bases from J, with 15 bases in between.

The rearrangement links TRBV14 to TRBJ2-2; 10 positions agree with TRBD2. After removal of 3 bases from V and 7 bases from J, the junction contained 11 bases not matched to a gene. CDR1 is SGHDN and CDR2 is FVKESK in the germline V gene. The length of the CDR3 is 17 residues. CDR3 residues: CASSHLEREGLYGELFF. In DNA form, the CDR3 reads TGTGCCAGCAGCCACCTCGAGCGGGAGGGTTTATACGGGGAGCTGTTTTTT.

V and J are TRBV10-3 and TRBJ2-7; the match to TRBD2 covers 9 bases. This CDR3 is 16 amino acids long. J gave up 4 bases and V 3 bases, and 10 bases lay outside the gene matches. Germline values: CDR1 ENHRY, CDR2 SYGVKD. Here the CDR3 DNA reads TGTGCCATCAGTGAATTGATAGCGGGAGAAGGGTACGAGCAGTACTTC. This codes for CAISELIAGEGYEQYF.

The genes are TRBV5-1 and TRBJ2-7; tentatively, D is TRBD1 (6 bases). Trimming cost V 1 base and J 7 bases, with 18 bases left between them. The germline V gene has CDR1 SGHRS and CDR2 YFSETQ. This CDR3 contains 15 residues. CDR3 bases: TGCGCCAGCAGCTTGATAGGGACACGGAACAGGGAGCAGTACTTC. Protein sequence: CASSLIGTRNREQYF. The entire variable domain, with the rest obtained from reference TRBV5-1 and TRBJ2-7, is as follows: KAGVTQTPRYLIKTRGQQVTLSCSPISGHRSVSWYQQTPGQGLQFLFEYFSETQRNKGNFPGRFSGRQFSNSRSEMNVSTLELGDSALYLCASSLIGTRNREQYFGPGTRLTVT.